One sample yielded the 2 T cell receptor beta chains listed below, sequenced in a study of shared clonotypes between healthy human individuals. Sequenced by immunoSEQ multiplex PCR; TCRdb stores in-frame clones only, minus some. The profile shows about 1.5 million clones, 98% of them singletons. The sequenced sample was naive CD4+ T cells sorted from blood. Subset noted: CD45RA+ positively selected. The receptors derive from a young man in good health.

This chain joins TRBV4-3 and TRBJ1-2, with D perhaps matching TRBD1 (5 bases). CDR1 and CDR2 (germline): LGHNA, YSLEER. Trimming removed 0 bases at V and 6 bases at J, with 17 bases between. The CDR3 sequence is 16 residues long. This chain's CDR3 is CASSQDPSAGRNGYTF. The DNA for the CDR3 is TGCGCCAGCAGCCAAGATCCTTCCGCGGGGCGGAATGGCTACACCTTC.

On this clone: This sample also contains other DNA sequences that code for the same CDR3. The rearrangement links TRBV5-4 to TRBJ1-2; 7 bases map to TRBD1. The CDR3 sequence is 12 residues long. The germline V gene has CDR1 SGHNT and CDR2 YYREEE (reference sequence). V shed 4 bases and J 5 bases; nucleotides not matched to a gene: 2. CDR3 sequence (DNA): TGTGCCAGCAGCCCACAGGGGTATGGCTACACCTTC. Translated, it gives CASSPQGYGYTF.